The 27 T cell receptor beta chains listed next were all sequenced from one sample in a study of blood T cells in healthy people across ages. The use of a sample-barcoded 5' primer and a J-beta primer mix characterized a second PCR of 7 to 11 cycles. Using its own MiXCR run on the 5' RACE reads, TCRdb lists one record per CDR3 protein. This sample yields about 650,000 distinct CDR3 sequences, of which approximately 29% are seen a single time; approximately 15% belongs to the top ten. Input material: blood. These TCRs come from an elderly woman in good health.

Many counts were recorded for this clonotype. The chain links TRBV7-2 to TRBJ1-1, with D maybe TRBD1 (5 bases). V lost 1 base and J 7 bases, leaving 16 bases between the germline ends. Germline CDR1 is SGHTA and CDR2 is FQGNSA. This CDR3 has 15 amino acids. CDR3 amino acids: CASSLGSTAISEAFF. CDR3 nucleotide sequence: TGTGCCAGCAGCTTAGGATCGACAGCGATTAGTGAAGCTTTCTTT.

V gene TRBV7-8 combines with J gene TRBJ2-5; perhaps TRBD2 as D (5 bases). CDR3 length: 17 amino acids. Germline CDR1 reads SGHVS; CDR2 reads FQNEAQ. V was clipped by 0 bases and J by 4 bases, with 18 bases between them. The CDR3 is CASSLAERVILLETQYF. DNA of the CDR3: TGTGCCAGCAGCTTAGCGGAGAGGGTAATCTTGCTAGAGACCCAGTACTTC.

The table lists this clonotype with a few counts. The rearrangement uses TRBV20-1 and TRBJ2-3; no reliable D call. The CDR3 runs 12 residues. V was cut by 3 bases and J by 4 bases, with 8 bases left in between. The germline CDR1 and CDR2 sequences are DFQATT and SNEGSKA (reference sequence). The CDR3 loop is CSARRVPDTQYF. The CDR3 coding sequence is TGCAGTGCTAGGCGCGTTCCAGATACGCAGTATTTT.

This clonotype was detected a few times. With a much larger clone just one base away, this may be a read error. This sequence joins TRBV7-2 and TRBJ2-4, with a weak D call TRBD2 (5 bases). The tail of the sequence fits TRBJ2-5 better, so the J call may be wrong. Germline CDR1 reads SGHTA; CDR2 reads FQGNSA. CDR3 size: 11 residues. For the CDR3, the DNA is TGTGCCCCCCTGAGCGGAGAGACCCAGTACTTC. Amino acid sequence: CAPLSGETQYF.

Note on this clonotype: A much larger clone differs from this one at a single base, so this may be a read error. This chain uses TRBV7-8 with TRBJ1-2; no reliable D call. The CDR3 consists of 15 residues. Germline V gene data show CDR1 as SGHVS and CDR2 as FQNEAQ. The CDR3 nucleotides are TGTGCCAGCAGCTTAGTTATGGCGAACAACTATGGCTGCACCTTC. Amino acid sequence: CASSLVMANNYGCTF.

This clonotype was observed many times. The V and J genes are TRBV20-1 and TRBJ1-2, with D hard to call. CDR1 DFQATT and CDR2 SNEGSKA come from the germline V gene (reference sequence). Between the trimmed V and J ends, which lost 2 bases and 2 bases, there was a span of 15 bases. This CDR3 region has 15 residues. As DNA, the CDR3 is TGCAGTGCTAGATTCTACTCGACCGGGAACTATGGCTACACCTTC. Protein product: CSARFYSTGNYGYTF.

This clonotype was counted between two and nine times. This clone may be a read error of a much larger clone one base away. The chain's CDR3 is CASSRSLKGNEQYF. As DNA, the CDR3 is TGTGCCAGCTCCCGCAGCTTGAAGGGCAATGAGCAGTACTTC. The chain is built from TRBV5-5 and TRBJ2-5; D gene ambiguous. Trimming removed 7 bases at V and 11 bases at J, with 24 bases between. Germline values: CDR1 SGHKS, CDR2 YYEKEE (reference sequence). The CDR3 consists of 14 residues.

This clonotype has at least ten counts. This chain connects TRBV2 to TRBJ2-3; D is tentatively TRBD1 or TRBD2 (5 bases each). Trimming shortened V by 5 bases and J by 5 bases, and 11 bases separated the two germline ends. The V gene's germline CDR1 is SNHLY and CDR2 FYNNEI. CDR3 length: 13 amino acids. The CDR3 nucleotides are TGTGCCAGCAGTTGGGGGTCCGGAGATACGCAGTATTTT. Protein: CASSWGSGDTQYF.

This clonotype was counted many times. This chain joins TRBV27 and TRBJ2-5; TRBD1 agrees at 7 bases. The J segment lost 7 bases and the V segment lost 2 bases, leaving 7 bases of the junction unmatched. The CDR3 is 14 residues long. Germline V gene lookup returns CDR1 MNHEY and CDR2 SMNVEV (reference sequence). The CDR3 protein is CASSLPGQQRTQYF. CDR3 coding DNA: TGTGCCAGCAGTTTACCGGGACAGCAAAGGACCCAGTACTTC.

The genes are TRBV2 and TRBJ2-2; TRBD1 agrees at 8 bases. Germline V lookup: CDR1 SNHLY, CDR2 FYNNEI. The CDR3 has 15 amino acids. V lost 7 bases, J lost 5 bases, and 9 bases stayed unmatched. Written as DNA, the CDR3 is TGTGCCAGCAATCATCAACAGGGGGGAACCGGGGAGCTGTTTTTT. It yields the protein CASNHQQGGTGELFF.

The table lists this clonotype with many counts. The chain combines TRBV5-1 with TRBJ2-1; TRBD2 matches 8 bases. Germline CDR1 SGHRS, CDR2 YFSETQ. The V and J ends lost 7 bases and 7 bases, in that order; junction bases with no gene match: 10. The CDR3 sequence is 14 residues long. The DNA for the CDR3 is TGCGCCAGCCAAACCATCCCGGGGGGGAATGAGCAGTTCTTC. It is translated as CASQTIPGGNEQFF.

This clonotype showed up just a few times. This chain connects TRBV4-1 to TRBJ2-7; no clear D gene. This CDR3 is built from 13 residues. The germline V and J ends were trimmed by 5 bases and 0 bases, with 8 bases remaining between them. Germline V CDR1 and CDR2: MGHRA, YSYEKL. The chain's CDR3 is CASSALSSYEQYF. For the CDR3, the DNA is TGCGCCAGCAGCGCTCTTTCCTCCTACGAGCAGTACTTC.

The sample holds a few counts of this clonotype. Relative to the germline gene, one junction end is altered; a read error may explain this. This rearrangement joins TRBV12-3 or TRBV12-4 to TRBJ1-6, with 7 positions matching TRBD1. The CDR3 is made up of 14 amino acids. The CDR3 region has the DNA TGTGCCAGCAGCCCAGGACAGGAGGGCTCACCCCCCCACTTT. It encodes CASSPGQEGSPPHF.

This clonotype occurred a few times. V and J are TRBV9 and TRBJ2-3; D remains unclear. V was cut by 2 bases and J by 5 bases, with 18 bases left in between. Looked up from germline, CDR1 is SGDLS and CDR2 is YYNGEE. The CDR3 is 16 residues long. The CDR3 DNA sequence: TGTGCCAGCAGCGTGTCGCCCCGGGCCCCGGGAGATACGCAGTATTTT. Translation gives CASSVSPRAPGDTQYF.

Points on this clonotype: A read error may explain this, as a much larger clone is one base away. V gene TRBV7-2 combines with J gene TRBJ1-2; a weak D match, TRBD1 (5 bases). The V end lost 3 bases, the J end lost 8 bases, and 16 bases lay between the germline ends. Germline lookup yields CDR1 SGHTA and CDR2 FQGNSA. The CDR3 is 14 residues long. The chain's CDR3 is CASSFRVPGDGYTF. The CDR3 DNA reads as TGTGCCAGCAGCTTCCGGGTCCCGGGGGACGGCTACACCTTC.

Only a few counts were recorded for this clonotype. A much bigger clone sits one base away, suggesting this may be a read error. V is TRBV7-3 and J is TRBJ2-7; possible D gene TRBD1, 6 bases. Germline CDR1 SGHTA, CDR2 FQGTGA. The length of the CDR3 is 13 residues. CDR3 in amino acids: CVSSVQGSNEQYF. The CDR3, as DNA: TGTGTCAGCAGCGTACAGGGAAGCAACGAGCAGTACTTC. The full variable domain, its missing parts supplied by reference TRBV7-3 and TRBJ2-7, is GAGVSQTPSNKVTEKGKYVELRCDPISGHTALYWYRQSLGQGPEFLIYFQGTGAADDSGLPNDRFFAVRPEGSVSTLKIQRTERGDSAVYLCVSSVQGSNEQYFGPGTRLTVT.

The sample holds many counts of this clonotype. V and J are TRBV27 and TRBJ1-5; D uncertain. The CDR3 is 15 residues long. The germline V and J ends were trimmed by 5 bases and 1 base, with 12 bases remaining between them. Germline V gene lookup returns CDR1 MNHEY and CDR2 SMNVEV (reference sequence). This CDR3 is CASSPRVGSNQPQHF. The CDR3 DNA reads as TGTGCCAGCAGTCCCAGAGTAGGGAGCAATCAGCCCCAGCATTTT.

In regard to this clonotype: Germline is not matched at one junction end, which may reflect a read error. The chain recombines TRBV20-1 with TRBJ2-5; possibly TRBD2 for D (5 bases). The CDR3 sequence is 14 residues long. CDR1 is DFQATT, CDR2 SNEGSKA, per germline (reference sequence). CDR3 in DNA: TGCAGTGCTGCGGGCGACGGGCTTCGTGAGACCCAGGACTTC. Its protein product is CSAAGDGLRETQDF.

There are a few counts of this clonotype. The chain recombines TRBV11-2 with TRBJ1-1; D might be TRBD1 (5 bases). Germline CDR1 reads SGHAT; CDR2 reads FQNNGV. The CDR3 is made up of 14 amino acids. The V end lost 4 bases, the J end lost 10 bases, and 19 bases lay between the germline ends. CDR3: CASSSSDSRGGAFF. CDR3 bases: TGTGCCAGCAGCTCGAGTGACAGTCGCGGGGGAGCTTTCTTT.

A word on this clonotype: This could be a read error, since a much larger clone is one nucleotide away. This chain uses TRBV20-1 with TRBJ2-5; 9 nucleotides match TRBD2. Germline CDR1 and CDR2: DFQATT and SNEGSKA (reference sequence). This CDR3 has 15 amino acids. Unmatched junction bases numbered 18, after V lost 5 bases and J lost 11 bases. This CDR3 reads CSAVIRTSVYNEQYF. The CDR3 DNA sequence: TGCAGTGCTGTTATTAGGACTAGCGTCTACAATGAGCAGTACTTC.

The sample holds a few counts of this clonotype. This sequence joins TRBV5-6 and TRBJ1-6; D possibly corresponds to TRBD1 (5 bases). The CDR3 runs to 15 residues. Trimming shortened V by 1 base and J by 6 bases, and 11 bases separated the two germline ends. CDR1 is SGHDT, CDR2 YYEEEE, per germline. The CDR3 DNA sequence: TGTGCCAGCAGCTTGATCTGGGGGGGTAATTCACCCCTCCACTTT. The encoded protein is CASSLIWGGNSPLHF.

This clonotype has at least ten counts. The chain has TRBV14 and TRBJ2-5; D may be TRBD1 or TRBD2 (5 bases each). Germline lookup yields CDR1 SGHDN and CDR2 FVKESK. The V end was cut by 3 bases, the J end by 5 bases, with 22 bases between. The CDR3 length is 17 residues. The CDR3 bases are TGTGCCAGCAGCCAGAACGCTCCGACGGGGCGTCAGGAGACCCAGTACTTC. This sequence encodes CASSQNAPTGRQETQYF.

This clonotype has at least ten counts. V is TRBV7-6 and J is TRBJ2-4; D call uncertain. CDR3 length equals 13 residues. CDR1 SGHVS and CDR2 FNYEAQ come from the germline V gene. The V gene lost 0 bases and the J gene lost 6 bases, with 6 bases spanning the gap. CDR3 bases: TGTGCCAGCAGCTTAGCCGGCCTAAACATTCAGTACTTC. Its translation: CASSLAGLNIQYF.

CDR3 DNA: TGCGCCAGCGGCAGCGGGGGAGCGAACACCGGGGAGCTGTTTTTT. Residues: CASGSGGANTGELFF. V usage is TRBV5-1 and J usage is TRBJ2-2, with 8 positions matching TRBD2. The germline V gene encodes CDR1 SGHRS and CDR2 YFSETQ. This CDR3 has 15 residues. V lost 7 bases to trimming and J lost 0 bases; unmatched junction nucleotides: 5.

This clonotype was counted at least ten times. V usage is TRBV29-1 and J usage is TRBJ2-5; either TRBD1 or TRBD2 may supply D (5 bases each). The CDR3 is 14 residues long. Germline lookup yields CDR1 SQVTM and CDR2 ANQGSEA. The V gene lost 0 bases and the J gene lost 5 bases, with 13 bases spanning the gap. CDR3 loop: CSVEDWDARETQYF. DNA for the CDR3: TGCAGCGTTGAAGACTGGGACGCACGGGAGACCCAGTACTTC.

The chain joins TRBV28 to TRBJ1-6, with a tentative D call TRBD1 (6 bases). Between the trimmed V and J ends, which lost 7 bases and 10 bases, there was a span of 23 bases. Germline assignment: CDR1 MDHEN and CDR2 SYDVKM. This CDR3 region has 16 residues. The CDR3 reads CASNEPRAGGGSPLHF. For the CDR3, the DNA is TGTGCCAGCAACGAGCCCAGAGCGGGAGGGGGATCACCCCTCCACTTT. Variable domain in full (rest from reference TRBV28 and TRBJ1-6): DVKVTQSSRYLVKRTGEKVFLECVQDMDHENMFWYRQDPGLGLRLIYFSYDVKMKEKGDIPEGYSVSREKKERFSLILESASTNQTSMYLCASNEPRAGGGSPLHFGNGTRLTVT.

This clonotype has a count of ten or more. V and J are TRBV4-3 and TRBJ1-2; weak D call: TRBD1 (5 bases). The CDR3 sequence is 13 residues long. Germline CDR1 is LGHNA and CDR2 is YSLEER. Deletions cut 8 bases from V and 8 bases from J, with 18 bases between. The CDR3 DNA reads as TGCGCCAGCGGGACCTTGAAAGGGAAAGGCTACACCTTC. Its protein product is CASGTLKGKGYTF.